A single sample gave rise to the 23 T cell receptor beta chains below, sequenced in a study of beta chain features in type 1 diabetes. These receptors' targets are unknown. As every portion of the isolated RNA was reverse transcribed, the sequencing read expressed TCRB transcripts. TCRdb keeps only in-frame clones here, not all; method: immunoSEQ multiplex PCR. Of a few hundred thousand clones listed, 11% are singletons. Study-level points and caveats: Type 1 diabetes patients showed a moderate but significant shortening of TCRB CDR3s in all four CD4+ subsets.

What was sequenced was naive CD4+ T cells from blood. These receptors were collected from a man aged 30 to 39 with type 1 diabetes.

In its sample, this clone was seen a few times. As DNA, the CDR3 is TGTGCCAGCAGCATACAGGGGGGTGGCTACACCTTC. Amino acid sequence: CASSIQGGGYTF. V and J are TRBV7-9 and TRBJ1-2, with 8 nucleotides matching TRBD1. The junction had 3 bases not matched to a gene; V was cut back by 5 bases and J by 7 bases. The CDR3 has 12 amino acids. Germline CDR1 is SEHNR and CDR2 is FQNEAQ (reference sequence).

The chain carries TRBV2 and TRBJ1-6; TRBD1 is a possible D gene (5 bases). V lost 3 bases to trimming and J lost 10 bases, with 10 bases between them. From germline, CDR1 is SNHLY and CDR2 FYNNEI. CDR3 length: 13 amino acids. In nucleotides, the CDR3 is TGTGCCAGCAGTGACAGGGTAGGATCACCCCTCCACTTT. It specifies CASSDRVGSPLHF.

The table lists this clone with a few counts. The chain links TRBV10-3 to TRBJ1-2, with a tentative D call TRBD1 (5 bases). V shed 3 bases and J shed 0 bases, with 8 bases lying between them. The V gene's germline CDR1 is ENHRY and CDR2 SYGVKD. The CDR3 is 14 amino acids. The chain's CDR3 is CAISEGAPNYGYTF. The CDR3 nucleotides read TGTGCCATCAGTGAAGGGGCGCCTAACTATGGCTACACCTTC.

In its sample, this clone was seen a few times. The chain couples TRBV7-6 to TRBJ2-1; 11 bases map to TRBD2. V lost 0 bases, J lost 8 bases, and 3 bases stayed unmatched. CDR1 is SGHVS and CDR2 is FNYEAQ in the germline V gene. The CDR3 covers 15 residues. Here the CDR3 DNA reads TGTGCCAGCAGCTTAGCTAGCGGGGGGGCCTATGAGCAGTTCTTC. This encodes CASSLASGGAYEQFF.

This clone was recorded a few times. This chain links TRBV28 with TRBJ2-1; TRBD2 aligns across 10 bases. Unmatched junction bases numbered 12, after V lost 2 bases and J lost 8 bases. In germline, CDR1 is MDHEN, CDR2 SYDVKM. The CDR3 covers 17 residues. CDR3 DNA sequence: TGTGCCAGCAGTTTAGGAGCTAGCGGGGGCAAAGGGGATGAGCAGTTCTTC. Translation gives CASSLGASGGKGDEQFF.

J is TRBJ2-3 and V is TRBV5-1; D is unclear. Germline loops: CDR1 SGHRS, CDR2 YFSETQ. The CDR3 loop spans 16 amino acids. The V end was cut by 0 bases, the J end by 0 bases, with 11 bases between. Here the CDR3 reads CASSLETSASTDTQYF. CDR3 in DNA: TGCGCCAGCAGCTTGGAGACTTCAGCTAGCACAGATACGCAGTATTTT.

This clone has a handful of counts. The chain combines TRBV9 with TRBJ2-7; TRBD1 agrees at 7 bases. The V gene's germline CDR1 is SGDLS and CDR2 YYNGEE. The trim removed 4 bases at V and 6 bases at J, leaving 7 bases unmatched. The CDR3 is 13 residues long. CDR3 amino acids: CASSTTGVSEQYF. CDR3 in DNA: TGTGCCAGCAGCACAACAGGGGTCTCCGAGCAGTACTTC. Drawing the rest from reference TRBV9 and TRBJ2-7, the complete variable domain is DSGVTQTPKHLITATGQRVTLRCSPRSGDLSVYWYQQSLDQGLQFLIQYYNGEERAKGNILERFSAQQFPDLHSELNLSSLELGDSALYFCASSTTGVSEQYFGPGTRLTVT.

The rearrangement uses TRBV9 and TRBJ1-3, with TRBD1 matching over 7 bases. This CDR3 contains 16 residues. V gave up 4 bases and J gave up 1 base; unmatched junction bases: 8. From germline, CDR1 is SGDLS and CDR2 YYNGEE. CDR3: CASSWGQPGSGNTIYF. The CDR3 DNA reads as TGTGCCAGCAGCTGGGGACAGCCGGGATCTGGAAACACCATATATTTT.

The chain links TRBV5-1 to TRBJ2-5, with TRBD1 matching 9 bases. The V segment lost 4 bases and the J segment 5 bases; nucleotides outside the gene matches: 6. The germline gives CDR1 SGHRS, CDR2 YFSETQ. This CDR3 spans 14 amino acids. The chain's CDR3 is CASSNVDRGETQYF. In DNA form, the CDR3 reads TGCGCCAGCAGCAACGTAGACAGGGGGGAGACCCAGTACTTC.

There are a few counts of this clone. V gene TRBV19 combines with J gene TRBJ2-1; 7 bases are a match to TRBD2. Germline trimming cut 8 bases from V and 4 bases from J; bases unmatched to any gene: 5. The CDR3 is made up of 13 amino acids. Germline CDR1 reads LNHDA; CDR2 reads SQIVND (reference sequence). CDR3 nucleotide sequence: TGTGCCAGTCTCCAGCGGGGATACAATGAGCAGTTCTTC. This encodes CASLQRGYNEQFF.

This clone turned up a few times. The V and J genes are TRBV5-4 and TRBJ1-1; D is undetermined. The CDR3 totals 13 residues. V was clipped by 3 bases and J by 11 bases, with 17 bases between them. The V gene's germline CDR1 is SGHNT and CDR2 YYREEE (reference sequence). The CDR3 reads CASSSWTGRRAFF. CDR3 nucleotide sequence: TGTGCCAGCAGCTCATGGACGGGCAGGAGGGCTTTCTTT.

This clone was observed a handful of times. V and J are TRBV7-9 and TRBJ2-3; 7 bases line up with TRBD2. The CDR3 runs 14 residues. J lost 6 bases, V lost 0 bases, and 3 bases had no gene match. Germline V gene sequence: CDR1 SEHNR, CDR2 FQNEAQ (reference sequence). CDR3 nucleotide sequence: TGTGCCAGCAGCTTAGCGTTGCGGGAGGATACGCAGTATTTT. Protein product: CASSLALREDTQYF.

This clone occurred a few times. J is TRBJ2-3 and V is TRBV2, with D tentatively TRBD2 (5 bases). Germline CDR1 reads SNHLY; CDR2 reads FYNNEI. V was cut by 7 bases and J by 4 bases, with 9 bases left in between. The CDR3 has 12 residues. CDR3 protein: CASKMGADTQYF. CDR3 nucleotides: TGTGCCAGCAAGATGGGAGCAGATACGCAGTATTTT.

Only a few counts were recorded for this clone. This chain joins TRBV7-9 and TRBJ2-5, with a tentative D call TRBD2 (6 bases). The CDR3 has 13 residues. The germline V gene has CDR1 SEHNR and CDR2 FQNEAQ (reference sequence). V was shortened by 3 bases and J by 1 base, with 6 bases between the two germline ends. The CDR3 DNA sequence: TGTGCCAGCAGCTTCGGGAGCCAAGAGACCCAGTACTTC. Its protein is CASSFGSQETQYF. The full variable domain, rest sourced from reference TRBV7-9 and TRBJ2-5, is DTGVSQNPRHKITKRGQNVTFRCDPISEHNRLYWYRQTLGQGPEFLTYFQNEAQLEKSRLLSDRFSAERPKGSFSTLEIQRTEQGDSAMYLCASSFGSQETQYFGPGTRLLVL.

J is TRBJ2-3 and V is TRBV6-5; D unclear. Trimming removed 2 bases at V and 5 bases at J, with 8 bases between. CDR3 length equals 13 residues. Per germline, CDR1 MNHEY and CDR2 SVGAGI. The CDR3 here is CASSYGSRDTQYF. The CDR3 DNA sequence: TGTGCCAGCAGTTACGGTTCTAGAGATACGCAGTATTTT.

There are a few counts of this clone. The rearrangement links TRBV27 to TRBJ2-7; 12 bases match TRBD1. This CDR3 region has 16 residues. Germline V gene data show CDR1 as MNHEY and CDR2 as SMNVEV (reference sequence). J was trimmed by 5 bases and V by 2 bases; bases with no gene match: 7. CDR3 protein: CASSLVWDRGRHEQYF. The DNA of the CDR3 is TGTGCCAGCAGTTTAGTCTGGGACAGGGGGCGGCACGAGCAGTACTTC.

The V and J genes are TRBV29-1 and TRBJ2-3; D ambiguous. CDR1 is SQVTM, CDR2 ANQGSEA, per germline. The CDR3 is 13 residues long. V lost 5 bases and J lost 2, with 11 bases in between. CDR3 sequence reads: CSVLAGDTDTQYF. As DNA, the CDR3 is TGCAGCGTTTTGGCAGGTGACACAGATACGCAGTATTTT.

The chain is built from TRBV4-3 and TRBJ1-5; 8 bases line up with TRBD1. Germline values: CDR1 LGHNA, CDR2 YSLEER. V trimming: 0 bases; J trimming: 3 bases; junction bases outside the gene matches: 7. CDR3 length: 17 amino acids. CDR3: CASSQEARTGLNQPQHF. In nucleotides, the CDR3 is TGCGCCAGCAGCCAAGAGGCAAGGACAGGGCTCAATCAGCCCCAGCATTTT.

CDR3 nucleotide sequence: TGTGCCAGCAGTGGGGACAGCGCAGATACGCAGTATTTT. This codes for CASSGDSADTQYF. This chain joins TRBV2 and TRBJ2-3; 7 bases fit TRBD1. The CDR3 has 13 residues. V dropped 4 bases and J dropped 4; count of bases not matched to a gene: 2. Germline V gene sequence: CDR1 SNHLY, CDR2 FYNNEI.

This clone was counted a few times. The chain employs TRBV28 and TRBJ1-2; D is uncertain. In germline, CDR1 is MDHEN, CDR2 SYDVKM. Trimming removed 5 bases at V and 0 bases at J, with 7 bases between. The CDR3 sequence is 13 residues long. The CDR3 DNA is TGTGCCAGCAGTACCGGGACTAACTATGGCTACACCTTC. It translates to CASSTGTNYGYTF.

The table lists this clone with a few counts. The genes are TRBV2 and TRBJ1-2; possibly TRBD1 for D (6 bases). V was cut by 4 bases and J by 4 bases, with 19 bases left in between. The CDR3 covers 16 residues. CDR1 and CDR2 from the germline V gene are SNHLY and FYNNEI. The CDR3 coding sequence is TGTGCCAGCAGTGTAGAGACAGGAGCAAATGGCTATGGCTACACCTTC. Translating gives CASSVETGANGYGYTF.

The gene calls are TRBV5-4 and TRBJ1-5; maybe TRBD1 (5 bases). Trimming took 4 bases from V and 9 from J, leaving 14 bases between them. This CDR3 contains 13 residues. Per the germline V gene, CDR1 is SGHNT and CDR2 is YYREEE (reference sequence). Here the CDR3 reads CASSPGLSLPQHF. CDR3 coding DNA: TGTGCCAGCAGCCCGGGACTGTCACTGCCCCAGCATTTT.

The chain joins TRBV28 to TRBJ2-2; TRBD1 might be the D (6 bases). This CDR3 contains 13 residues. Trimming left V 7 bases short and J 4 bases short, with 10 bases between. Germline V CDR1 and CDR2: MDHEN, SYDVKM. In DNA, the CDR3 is TGTGCCAGCACCCCAGGGGCCACCGGGGAGCTGTTTTTT. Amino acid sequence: CASTPGATGELFF.